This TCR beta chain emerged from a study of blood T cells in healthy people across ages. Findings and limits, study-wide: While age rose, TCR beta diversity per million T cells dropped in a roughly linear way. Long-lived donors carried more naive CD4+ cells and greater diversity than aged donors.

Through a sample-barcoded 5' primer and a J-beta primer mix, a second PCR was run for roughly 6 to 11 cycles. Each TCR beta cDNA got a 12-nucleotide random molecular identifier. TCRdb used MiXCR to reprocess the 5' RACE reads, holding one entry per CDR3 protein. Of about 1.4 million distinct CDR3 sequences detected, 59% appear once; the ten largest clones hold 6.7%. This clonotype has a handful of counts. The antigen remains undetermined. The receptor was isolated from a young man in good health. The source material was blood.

CDR3 sequence (DNA): TGTGCCAGCAGCCACGGGACAGGGGGAGGCTCCTACGAGCAGTACTTC. This codes for CASSHGTGGGSYEQYF. The chain recombines TRBV7-8 with TRBJ2-7; TRBD1 aligns across 11 bases. The V segment lost 5 bases and the J segment 0 bases; nucleotides outside the gene matches: 6. The CDR3 is 16 amino acids. In germline, CDR1 is SGHVS, CDR2 FQNEAQ.